This TCR beta chain emerged from a study of T cell clusters in autoimmune cytopenias. This clonotype is large by frequency. The CDR3 is 15 residues long. CDR1 is SQVTM, CDR2 ANQGSEA, per germline. One tube held mixed TRB-A and TRB-B primer pools for touch-down PCR. TCRdb re-called the multiplex PCR reads; one entry per CDR3 protein, DNA not given. The sample table includes fewer than 7,500 distinct CDR3 sequences. TRB was amplified from roughly 250 ng of peripheral blood genomic DNA per sample. These data were also filed under a second study, of T cell repertoires in aging, cancer and after chemotherapy. That paper adds: Rebound thymic output was suggested by rising median generation probability during chemotherapy in each cancer cohort.

The genes are TRBV29-1 and TRBJ2-5. Sequencing used peripheral blood. The sequence was obtained from a human donor in good health. The CDR3 loop reads CSVEDHPANQETQYF.